The 20 T cell receptor beta chains below come from one sample, sequenced in a study of neoadjuvant nivolumab and ipilimumab in lung cancer. TCRdb's copy holds only in-frame clones and misses some; the assay was immunoSEQ multiplex PCR. The table includes around 4,500 clones, 65% to 80% detected once. The material was normal lung tissue adjacent to the tumor, obtained after neoadjuvant nivolumab, alone or with ipilimumab, at or shortly before surgery. The receptors were sampled from an adult with non-small cell lung cancer. Some clones in this sample may be carry-over from other donors' samples.

The CDR3 DNA reads TGTGCCAGCAGTGAGGGGAGGGGGAATTCGGGCGAGCAGTACTTC. Translation: CASSEGRGNSGEQYF. V and J are TRBV6-1 and TRBJ2-7; a weak D match, TRBD2 (7 bases). The germline V gene encodes CDR1 MNHNS and CDR2 SASEGT. V was cut by 3 bases and J by 6 bases, with 18 bases left in between. The CDR3 sequence is 15 residues long.

This clone was observed a few times. The rearrangement uses TRBV5-4 and TRBJ1-3, with a tentative D call TRBD1 (5 bases). This CDR3 comprises 14 residues. Germline values: CDR1 SGHNT, CDR2 YYREEE (reference sequence). Trimming pared 2 bases from V and 3 bases from J, leaving 9 bases between. The CDR3 coding sequence is TGTGCCAGCAGCTTATCAGGGAGTGGAAACACCATATATTTT. Residues: CASSLSGSGNTIYF.

The V call is TRBV7-6, the J call TRBJ1-1; D remains ambiguous. V was pared by 1 base and J by 1 base, with 25 bases between. Germline lookup yields CDR1 SGHVS and CDR2 FNYEAQ. This CDR3 comprises 20 residues. The DNA for the CDR3 is TGTGCCAGCAGCTTAGAAAGGTCGGCGTACCGACGAACCGCGAACACTGAAGCTTTCTTT. Protein product: CASSLERSAYRRTANTEAFF.

This clone has just one count. This sequence joins TRBV27 and TRBJ2-2; the D is unclear. V gave up 9 bases and J gave up 0 bases, with 8 bases separating them. Per germline, CDR1 MNHEY and CDR2 SMNVEV (reference sequence). This CDR3 is 13 amino acids long. The CDR3 is CASKAANTGELFF. The CDR3 DNA is TGTGCCAGTAAGGCTGCGAACACCGGGGAGCTGTTTTTT.

The chain employs TRBV10-1 and TRBJ2-6; TRBD1 might be the D (6 bases). V was trimmed by 2 bases and J by 0 bases, leaving 11 bases between them. CDR3 length: 17 amino acids. The germline V gene encodes CDR1 WNHNN and CDR2 SYGVQD (reference sequence). CDR3 amino acids: CASSENKGGSGANVLTF. The CDR3 nucleotides are TGCGCCAGCAGTGAGAATAAAGGGGGCTCTGGGGCCAACGTCCTGACTTTC.

V is TRBV6-4 and J is TRBJ1-5; D possibly corresponds to TRBD1 (5 bases). V lost 5 bases to trimming and J lost 6 bases, with 17 bases between them. The CDR3 runs 15 residues. CDR1 is MRHNA and CDR2 is SNTAGT in the germline V gene. The CDR3 nucleotides are TGTGCCAGCAGTCCGGGGGGGGACGGCTCTCAGCCCCAGCATTTT. Translated: CASSPGGDGSQPQHF.

Written as DNA, the CDR3 is TGTGCCATCAGTGGACAAGCGGGACAGGGGGCCGGTGCTACGCAGTATTTT. Its protein is CAISGQAGQGAGATQYF. The chain links TRBV10-3 to TRBJ2-3; TRBD1 matches 12 bases. Germline-derived CDR1 and CDR2 are ENHRY and SYGVKD. The CDR3 spans 17 residues. After removal of 4 bases from V and 8 bases from J, the junction contained 13 bases not matched to a gene.

There are a few counts of this clone. The chain joins TRBV19 to TRBJ1-4; a weak D match, TRBD1 (5 bases). Trimming left V 7 bases short and J 4 bases short, with 10 bases between. The CDR3 loop spans 13 amino acids. The germline gives CDR1 LNHDA, CDR2 SQIVND (reference sequence). CDR3 protein: CASTQGVNEKLFF. CDR3 nucleotide sequence: TGTGCCAGTACCCAGGGAGTTAATGAAAAACTGTTTTTT.

In DNA, the CDR3 is TGTGCCAGCAGGGGGGAGACTAGCAGCTACGAGCAGTACTTC. This codes for CASRGETSSYEQYF. The chain has TRBV6-1 and TRBJ2-7, with 7 nucleotides matching TRBD2. This CDR3 contains 14 residues. Looked up from germline, CDR1 is MNHNS and CDR2 is SASEGT. The V and J ends lost 6 bases and 3 bases, in that order; junction bases with no gene match: 8.

The chain carries TRBV4-3 and TRBJ2-7, with a tentative D call TRBD1 (6 bases). Germline assignment: CDR1 LGHNA and CDR2 YSLEER. V lost 4 bases to trimming and J lost 3 bases, with 16 bases between them. The CDR3 covers 15 residues. This chain's CDR3 is CASSPGVSKHYEQYF. The CDR3 DNA is TGCGCCAGCAGCCCAGGGGTAAGCAAGCACTACGAGCAGTACTTC.

The table lists this clone with a few counts. J is TRBJ2-1 and V is TRBV15, with D possibly being TRBD1 or TRBD2 (5 bases each). CDR1 is LNHNV, CDR2 YYDKDF, per germline (reference sequence). The CDR3 runs 14 residues. Deletions cut 0 bases from V and 5 bases from J, with 8 bases between. CDR3 amino acids: CATSRDGGNNEQFF. The CDR3 DNA sequence: TGTGCCACCAGCAGAGATGGGGGTAACAATGAGCAGTTCTTC. Looking up the rest from reference TRBV15 and TRBJ2-1 gives the full variable domain: DAMVIQNPRYQVTQFGKPVTLSCSQTLNHNVMYWYQQKSSQAPKLLFHYYDKDFNNEADTPDNFQSRRPNTSFCFLDIRSPGLGDTAMYLCATSRDGGNNEQFFGPGTRLTVL.

The V and J genes are TRBV9 and TRBJ2-2; D possibly corresponds to TRBD2 (7 bases). The V and J ends lost 0 bases and 7 bases respectively, with 13 bases between them. The length of the CDR3 is 15 residues. Germline lookup yields CDR1 SGDLS and CDR2 YYNGEE. CDR3 in amino acids: CASSVEGGSDGELFF. In nucleotides, the CDR3 is TGTGCCAGCAGCGTAGAGGGGGGGTCGGACGGGGAGCTGTTTTTT.

The J gene is TRBJ2-3, the V gene TRBV5-1, with D unclear. Per the germline V gene, CDR1 is SGHRS and CDR2 is YFSETQ. The CDR3 runs 14 residues. V dropped 0 bases and J dropped 2 bases, with 7 bases sitting between them. In DNA, the CDR3 is TGCGCCAGCAGCTTGGTCCTAGTCACAGATACGCAGTATTTT. It is translated as CASSLVLVTDTQYF.

Only a few counts were recorded for this clone. The CDR3 here is CASSEATGPGPQHF. In DNA form, the CDR3 reads TGTGCCAGCAGTGAAGCGACGGGCCCAGGGCCCCAGCATTTT. This chain connects TRBV6-1 to TRBJ1-5; D is unresolved. Germline lookup yields CDR1 MNHNS and CDR2 SASEGT. V lost 0 bases and J lost 9, with 12 bases in between. CDR3 size: 14 residues.

This clone was observed a single time. The chain recombines TRBV7-9 with TRBJ2-5; 7 nucleotides match TRBD2. The length of the CDR3 is 15 residues. Germline values: CDR1 SEHNR, CDR2 FQNEAQ (reference sequence). Losses at the gene ends were 5 bases for V and 4 bases for J; bases not matched to a gene: 10. CDR3 sequence: CASSDVPGLPETQYF. The CDR3 DNA reads as TGTGCCAGCAGCGATGTCCCGGGACTACCAGAGACCCAGTACTTC.

A single count supports this clone. The rearrangement joins TRBV7-9 to TRBJ1-4; D is perhaps TRBD1 (6 bases). This CDR3 is built from 14 residues. V lost 5 bases, J lost 8 bases, and 15 bases lay in between. The V gene's germline CDR1 is SEHNR and CDR2 FQNEAQ (reference sequence). The CDR3 loop is CASSPIRGNEKLFF. CDR3 DNA sequence: TGTGCCAGCAGCCCCATTAGGGGGAACGAAAAACTGTTTTTT.

V and J are TRBV7-9 and TRBJ2-3; 13 bases map to TRBD2. The ends lost 5 bases at V and 0 bases at J; junction bases unmatched: 8. Germline V gene data show CDR1 as SEHNR and CDR2 as FQNEAQ (reference sequence). This CDR3 is built from 18 residues. Here the CDR3 DNA reads TGTGCCAGCAGCACACTAGCGGGAGGGCCCTATAGCACAGATACGCAGTATTTT. Encoded protein: CASSTLAGGPYSTDTQYF. Combining the CDR3 with reference TRBV7-9 and TRBJ2-3 gives the whole variable domain DTGVSQNPRHKITKRGQNVTFRCDPISEHNRLYWYRQTLGQGPEFLTYFQNEAQLEKSRLLSDRFSAERPKGSFSTLEIQRTEQGDSAMYLCASSTLAGGPYSTDTQYFGPGTRLTVL.

This clone was counted a few times. In the same sample, other DNA sequences code for this CDR3. The V call is TRBV5-1, the J call TRBJ1-2, with no clear D. CDR3 size: 13 residues. V was shortened by 4 bases and J by 3 bases, with 10 bases between the two germline ends. CDR1 SGHRS and CDR2 YFSETQ come from the germline V gene. This CDR3 is CASSDDGDYGYTF. CDR3 sequence (DNA): TGCGCCAGCAGCGACGACGGAGACTATGGCTACACCTTC.

V usage is TRBV7-9 and J usage is TRBJ2-1; D is ambiguous. Looked up from germline, CDR1 is SEHNR and CDR2 is FQNEAQ (reference sequence). This CDR3 is 12 amino acids long. V was clipped by 5 bases and J by 9 bases, with 11 bases between them. Written as DNA, the CDR3 is TGTGCCAGCAGCCCACCTTACCCTGAGCAGTTCTTC. Its protein is CASSPPYPEQFF.

CDR3 amino acids: CASRHRGYGYTF. In DNA form, the CDR3 reads TGTGCCAGTAGGCACCGGGGCTATGGCTACACCTTC. V gene TRBV19 combines with J gene TRBJ1-2; D uncertain. V lost 6 bases, J lost 4 bases, and 9 bases lay in between. Germline CDR1 and CDR2: LNHDA and SQIVND (reference sequence). This CDR3 comprises 12 residues. The whole variable domain, filled in from reference TRBV19 and TRBJ1-2, reads DGGITQSPKYLFRKEGQNVTLSCEQNLNHDAMYWYRQDPGQGLRLIYYSQIVNDFQKGDIAEGYSVSREKKESFPLTVTSAQKNPTAFYLCASRHRGYGYTFGSGTRLTVV.